The next 6 T cell receptor beta chains were all read from a single sample in a study of graft-versus-host responses after intestinal transplantation. These receptors have no identified antigens. Clones were sequenced by immunoSEQ multiplex PCR, and TCRdb holds only the in-frame ones, with some missing. Among about 110,000 clones listed, 85% to 95% were seen once. The sequencing used unstimulated CD8+ T cells sorted from spleen or lymph node cells, collected before intestinal transplant. The receptor source for this set is a human donor who received an intestinal transplant.

V is TRBV7-9 and J is TRBJ1-2, with D hard to call. CDR1 and CDR2 from the germline V gene are SEHNR and FQNEAQ (reference sequence). CDR3 size: 15 residues. Trimming took off 5 bases at V and 3 bases at J, with 16 bases between the two ends. CDR3 residues: CASSPGLYSDYGYTF. The CDR3 DNA reads TGTGCCAGCAGCCCTGGACTGTACTCAGACTATGGCTACACCTTC.

J is TRBJ1-2 and V is TRBV7-9; TRBD1 aligns across 9 bases. The J segment lost 0 bases and the V segment lost 4 bases, leaving 3 bases of the junction unmatched. Germline V gives CDR1 SEHNR, CDR2 FQNEAQ (reference sequence). This CDR3 is 15 amino acids long. The DNA of the CDR3 is TGTGCCAGCAGCTCCGGGGACAGGGCTAACTATGGCTACACCTTC. This codes for CASSSGDRANYGYTF.

The chain recombines TRBV2 with TRBJ1-4; no clear D. Germline V CDR1 and CDR2: SNHLY, FYNNEI. Trimming removed 0 bases from V and 5 bases from J, with 7 bases in between. This CDR3 contains 14 residues. This chain's CDR3 is CASSEAGLNEKLFF. CDR3 DNA sequence: TGTGCCAGCAGTGAAGCCGGGTTAAATGAAAAACTGTTTTTT. Together with reference TRBV2 and TRBJ1-4, the CDR3 gives the full variable domain: EPEVTQTPSHQVTQMGQEVILRCVPISNHLYFYWYRQILGQKVEFLVSFYNNEISEKSEIFDDQFSVERPDGSNFTLKIRSTKLEDSAMYFCASSEAGLNEKLFFGSGTQLSVL.

The chain carries TRBV30 and TRBJ1-5; 12 nucleotides agree with TRBD1. The CDR3 covers 15 residues. The germline CDR1 and CDR2 sequences are GTSNPN and SVGIG (reference sequence). Trimming at V came to 1 base and at J to 6 bases, leaving 4 bases not matched to a gene. CDR3 sequence (DNA): TGTGCCTGGAGTGGGGGACAGGGGGCAGGTCAGCCCCAGCATTTT. Translated, it gives CAWSGGQGAGQPQHF.

This rearrangement joins TRBV14 to TRBJ1-1; TRBD1 is a possible D gene (6 bases). Germline-derived CDR1 and CDR2 are SGHDN and FVKESK. The ends were cut back, 0 bases at V and 11 bases at J, with 16 bases in the middle. The CDR3 runs to 14 residues. The CDR3 DNA is TGTGCCAGCAGCCAAGATGGGGGGGCCCTGCAGGCTTTCTTT. It encodes CASSQDGGALQAFF. The full variable domain, its missing parts supplied by reference TRBV14 and TRBJ1-1, is EAGVTQFPSHSVIEKGQTVTLRCDPISGHDNLYWYRRVMGKEIKFLLHFVKESKQDESGMPNNRFLAERTGGTYSTLKVQPAELEDSGVYFCASSQDGGALQAFFGQGTRLTVV.

The V call is TRBV14, the J call TRBJ1-3; D gene unclear. The CDR3 runs 13 residues. V lost 4 bases to trimming and J lost 8 bases, with 12 bases between them. CDR1 is SGHDN and CDR2 is FVKESK in the germline V gene. This CDR3 reads CASSRSYWDTIYF. As DNA, the CDR3 is TGTGCCAGCAGCCGATCATATTGGGACACCATATATTTT.